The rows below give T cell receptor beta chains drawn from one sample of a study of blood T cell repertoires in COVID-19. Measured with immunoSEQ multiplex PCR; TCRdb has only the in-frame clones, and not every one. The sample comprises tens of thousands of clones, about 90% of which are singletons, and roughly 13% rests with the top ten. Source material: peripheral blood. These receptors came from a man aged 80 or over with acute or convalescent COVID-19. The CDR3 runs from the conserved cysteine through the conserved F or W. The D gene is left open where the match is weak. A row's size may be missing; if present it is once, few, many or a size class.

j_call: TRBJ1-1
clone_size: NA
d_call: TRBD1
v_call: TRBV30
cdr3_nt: TGTGCCTGGAACAGGGGGCCCCCTGAAGCTTTCTTT
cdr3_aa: CAWNRGPPEAFF

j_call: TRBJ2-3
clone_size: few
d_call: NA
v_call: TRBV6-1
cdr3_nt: TGTGCCAGCAGTGAAGATGACAGCCCCACAGATACGCAGTATTTT
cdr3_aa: CASSEDDSPTDTQYF

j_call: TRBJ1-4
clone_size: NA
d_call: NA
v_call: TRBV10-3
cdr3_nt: TGTGCCATCAGTGAGGGCAGGGGTGCTAATGAAAAACTGTTTTTT
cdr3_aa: CAISEGRGANEKLFF

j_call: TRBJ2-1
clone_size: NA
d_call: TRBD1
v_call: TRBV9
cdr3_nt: TGTGCCAGCAGCGCCCGACAGGGATCGACTGGCGATGAGCAGTTCTTC
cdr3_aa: CASSARQGSTGDEQFF

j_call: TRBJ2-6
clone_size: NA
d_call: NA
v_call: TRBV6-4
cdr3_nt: TGTGCCAGCAGCCGAGAGGGCGTCGCTGGGGCCAACGTCCTGACTTTC
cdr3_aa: CASSREGVAGANVLTF

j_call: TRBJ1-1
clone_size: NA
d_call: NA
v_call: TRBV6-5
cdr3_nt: TGTGCCAGCAGGAGACAGTCCGCTACTGAAGCTTTCTTT
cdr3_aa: CASRRQSATEAFF

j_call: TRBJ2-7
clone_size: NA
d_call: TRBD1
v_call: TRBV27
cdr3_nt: TGTGCCAGCAGGGGAGGGGACAGGGGAATCTACGAGCAGTACTTC
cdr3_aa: CASRGGDRGIYEQYF

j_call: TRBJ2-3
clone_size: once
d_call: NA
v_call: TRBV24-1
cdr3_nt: TGTGCCACCAGTGGTCCAGGGTCAGATACGCAGTATTTT
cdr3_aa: CATSGPGSDTQYF

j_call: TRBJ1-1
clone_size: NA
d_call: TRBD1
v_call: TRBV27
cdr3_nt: TGTGCCAGCAGGCCCCCCCAGGCAGGGGGCGTCTGGAACACTGAAGCTTTCTTT
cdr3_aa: CASRPPQAGGVWNTEAFF

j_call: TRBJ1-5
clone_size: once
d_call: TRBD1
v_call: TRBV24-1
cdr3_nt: TGTGCCACCAGTGAGATGACAGGGAGAGGCAATCAGCCCCAGCATTTT
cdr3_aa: CATSEMTGRGNQPQHF

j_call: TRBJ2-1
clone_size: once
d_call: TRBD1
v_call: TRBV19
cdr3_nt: TGTGCCAGTAACTCAGGCCCGACAGGGCGTCCGGATGAGCAGTTCTTC
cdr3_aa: CASNSGPTGRPDEQFF

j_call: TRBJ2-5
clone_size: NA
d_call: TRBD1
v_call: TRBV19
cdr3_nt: TGTGCCAGTAGTACACAGGGGTGGAAGACCCAGTACTTC
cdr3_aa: CASSTQGWKTQYF

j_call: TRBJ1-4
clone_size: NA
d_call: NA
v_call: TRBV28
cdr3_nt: TGTGCCAGCAGTCTACAGGGCGCAACTAATGAAAAACTGTTTTTT
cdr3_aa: CASSLQGATNEKLFF

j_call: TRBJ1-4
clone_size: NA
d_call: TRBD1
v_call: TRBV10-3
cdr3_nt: TGTGCCATCAGTGAAGAGGGGGCTGAAAAACTGTTTTTT
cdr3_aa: CAISEEGAEKLFF

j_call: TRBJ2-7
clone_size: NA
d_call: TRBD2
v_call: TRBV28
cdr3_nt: TGTGCCAGCAGCAGCGGACCGGGACTAAAAGCGCAGTACGAGCAGTACTTC
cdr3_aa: CASSSGPGLKAQYEQYF

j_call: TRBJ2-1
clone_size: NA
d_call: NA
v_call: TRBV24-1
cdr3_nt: TGTGCCACCAGTGATATCCTCGCGGGCAATGAGCAGTTCTTC
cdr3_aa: CATSDILAGNEQFF

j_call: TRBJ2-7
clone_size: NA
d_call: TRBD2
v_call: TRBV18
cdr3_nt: TGTGCCAGCTCACTCTGGGCTAGCGGGGGCTCCTACGAGCAGTACTTC
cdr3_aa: CASSLWASGGSYEQYF

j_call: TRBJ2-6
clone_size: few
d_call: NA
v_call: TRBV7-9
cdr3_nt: TGTGCCAGCAGCTTCCAATCTGGGGCCAACGTCCTGACTTTC
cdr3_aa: CASSFQSGANVLTF

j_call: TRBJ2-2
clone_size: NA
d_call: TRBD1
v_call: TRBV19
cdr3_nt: TGTGCCAGTAGTATAGGGACAGGGACCGGGGAGCTGTTTTTT
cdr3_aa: CASSIGTGTGELFF

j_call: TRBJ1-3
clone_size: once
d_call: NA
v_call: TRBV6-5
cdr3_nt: TGTGCCAGCAGGCCAACAGGGAGAAACACCATATATTTT
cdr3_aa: CASRPTGRNTIYF

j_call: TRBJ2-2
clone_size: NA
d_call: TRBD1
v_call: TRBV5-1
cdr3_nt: TGCGCCAGCAGCCCCCCCGGCCAGGGGGCCGCCGGGGAGCTGTTTTTT
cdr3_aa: CASSPPGQGAAGELFF

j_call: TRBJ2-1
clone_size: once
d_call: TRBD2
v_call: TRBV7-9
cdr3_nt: TGTGCCAGCAGCGCGACTAGCGGGTTGAATGAGCAGTTCTTC
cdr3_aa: CASSATSGLNEQFF

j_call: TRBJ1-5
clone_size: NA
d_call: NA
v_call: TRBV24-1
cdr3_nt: TGTGCCACCAGTGAGAACAGGGTATGGACGGGGCCCCAGCATTTT
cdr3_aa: CATSENRVWTGPQHF

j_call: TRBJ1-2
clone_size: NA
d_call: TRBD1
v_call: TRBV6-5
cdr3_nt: TGTGCCAGCACCTCGACAGGGGAATATGGCTACACCTTC
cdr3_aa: CASTSTGEYGYTF

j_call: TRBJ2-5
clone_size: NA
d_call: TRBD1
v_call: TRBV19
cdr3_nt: TGTGCCAGTAGTATGCCGGGACAGGGGTTAGAGACCCAGTACTTC
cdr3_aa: CASSMPGQGLETQYF

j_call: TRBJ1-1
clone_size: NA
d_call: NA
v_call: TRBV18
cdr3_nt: TGTGCCAGCTCACCGCGACATATGAACACTGAAGCTTTCTTT
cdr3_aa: CASSPRHMNTEAFF

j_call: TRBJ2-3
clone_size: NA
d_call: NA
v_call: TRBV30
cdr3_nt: TGTGCCTGGAGTTCATCATCAGATACGCAGTATTTT
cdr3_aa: CAWSSSSDTQYF

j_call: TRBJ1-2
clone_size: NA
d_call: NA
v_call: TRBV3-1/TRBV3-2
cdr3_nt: TGTGCCAGCAGCCAAGAAGGCGGGAACTATGGCTACACCTTC
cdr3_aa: CASSQEGGNYGYTF

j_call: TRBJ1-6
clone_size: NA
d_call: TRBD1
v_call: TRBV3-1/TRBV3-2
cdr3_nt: TGTGCCAGCAGGGGGACAGGGATTAGGTCACCCCTCCACTTT
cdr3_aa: CASRGTGIRSPLHF

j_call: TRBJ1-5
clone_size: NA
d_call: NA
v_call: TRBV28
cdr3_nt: TGTGCCAGCAGTAAGAGTAGAAGTAATCAGCCCCAGCATTTT
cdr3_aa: CASSKSRSNQPQHF

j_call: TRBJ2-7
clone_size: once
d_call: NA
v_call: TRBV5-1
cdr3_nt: TGCGCCAGCAGCTTGGACCTGGCCTCCTACGAGCAGTACTTC
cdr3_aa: CASSLDLASYEQYF

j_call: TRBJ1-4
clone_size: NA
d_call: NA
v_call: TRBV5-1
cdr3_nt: TGCGCCAGCAGGTTGGACATGGCTAATGAAAAACTGTTTTTT
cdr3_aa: CASRLDMANEKLFF

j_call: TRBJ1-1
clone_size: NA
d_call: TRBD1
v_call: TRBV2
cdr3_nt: TGTGCCAGCAACAGGGGGGCGAACACTGAAGCTTTCTTT
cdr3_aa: CASNRGANTEAFF

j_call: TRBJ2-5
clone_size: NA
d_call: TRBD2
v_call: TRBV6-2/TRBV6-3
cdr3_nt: TGTGCCAGCAGTCCGAATAGCGGGGGAAGAGAGACCCAGTACTTC
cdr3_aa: CASSPNSGGRETQYF

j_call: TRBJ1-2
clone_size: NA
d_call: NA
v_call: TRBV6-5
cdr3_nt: TGTGCCAGCAGTTACTCGAGACAGATTTATGGCTACACCTTC
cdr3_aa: CASSYSRQIYGYTF

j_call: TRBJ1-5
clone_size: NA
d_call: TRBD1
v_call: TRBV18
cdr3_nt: TGTGCCAGCTCACCCCAGGGACAGTCTAGCAATCAGCCCCAGCATTTT
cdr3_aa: CASSPQGQSSNQPQHF

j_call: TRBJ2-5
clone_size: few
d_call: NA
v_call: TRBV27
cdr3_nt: TGTGCCAGCAGTTTAGCGGCGCAAGAGACCCAGTACTTC
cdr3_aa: CASSLAAQETQYF

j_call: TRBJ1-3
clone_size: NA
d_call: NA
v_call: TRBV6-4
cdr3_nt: TGTGCCAGCAGTAAAGAACAGGGACCTGGAAACACCATATATTTT
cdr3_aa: CASSKEQGPGNTIYF

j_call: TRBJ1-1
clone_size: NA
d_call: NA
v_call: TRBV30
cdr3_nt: TGTGCCTGGAGTGTCCCCCGGGTATCATACACTGAAGCTTTCTTT
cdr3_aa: CAWSVPRVSYTEAFF

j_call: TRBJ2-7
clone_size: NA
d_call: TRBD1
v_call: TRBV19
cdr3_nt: TGTGCCAGTAAGTGGTCTGGGGCAGGGGGCTACGAGCAGTACTTC
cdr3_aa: CASKWSGAGGYEQYF

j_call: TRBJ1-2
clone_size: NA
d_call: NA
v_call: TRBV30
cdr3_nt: TGTGCCTGGAGTGATAAGGGGAAGGGCTACACCTTC
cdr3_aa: CAWSDKGKGYTF

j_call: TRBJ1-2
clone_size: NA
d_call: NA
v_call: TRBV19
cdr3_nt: TGTGCCAGCACCATGACAGCACTACTAAACTATGGCTACACCTTC
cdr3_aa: CASTMTALLNYGYTF

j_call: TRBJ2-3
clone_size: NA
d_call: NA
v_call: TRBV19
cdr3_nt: TGTGCCAGTAAGCCCACGGGAGCAGATACGCAGTATTTT
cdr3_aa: CASKPTGADTQYF

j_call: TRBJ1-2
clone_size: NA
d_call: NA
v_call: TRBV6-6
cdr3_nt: TGTGCCAGCAGTGGACAGATTAACTATGGCTACACCTTC
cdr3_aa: CASSGQINYGYTF

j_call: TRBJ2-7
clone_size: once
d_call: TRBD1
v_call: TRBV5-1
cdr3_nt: TGCGCCAGCAGCTTGTTACAGGGGTACTACTACGAGCAGTACTTC
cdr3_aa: CASSLLQGYYYEQYF

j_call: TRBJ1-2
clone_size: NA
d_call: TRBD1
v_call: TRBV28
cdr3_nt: TGTGCCAGCAGTCTACCGGGACAGGGTAACTATGGCTACACCTTC
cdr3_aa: CASSLPGQGNYGYTF